This TCR beta chain came from a study of cytomegalovirus exposure and HLA in healthy donors. As for the study in general: Earlier findings included roughly 120 million unique TCR beta sequences obtained from approximately 170 million T cells. Findings of the study overall: Later on, analysis showed that most CMV-associated TCR beta chains appeared to be HLA-restricted. CMV serostatus alone was available as immune exposure information.

Turning to this clone: Its antigen is currently unknown.

V lost 2 bases to trimming and J lost 2 bases, with 12 bases between them. The germline gives CDR1 SGHTA, CDR2 FQGNSA. The CDR3 has 15 amino acids. Donors sampled were nominally healthy, though unrecorded immune exposures were likely. The primer mix had 60 Vbeta and 13 Jbeta primers. TCRdb keeps only in-frame clones here, not all; method: immunoSEQ multiplex PCR. The sample yields 100,000 to 150,000 clones, approximately 80% seen once. The specimen sequenced was PBMCs. The sequence derives from a woman younger than 30 in good health and CMV-seronegative. The gene calls are TRBV7-2 and TRBJ2-5, with D maybe TRBD1 (5 bases). The CDR3 DNA is TGTGCCAGCAGCTTAATGGGGCAGTCACAAGAGACCCAGTACTTC. Translating it yields CASSLMGQSQETQYF.